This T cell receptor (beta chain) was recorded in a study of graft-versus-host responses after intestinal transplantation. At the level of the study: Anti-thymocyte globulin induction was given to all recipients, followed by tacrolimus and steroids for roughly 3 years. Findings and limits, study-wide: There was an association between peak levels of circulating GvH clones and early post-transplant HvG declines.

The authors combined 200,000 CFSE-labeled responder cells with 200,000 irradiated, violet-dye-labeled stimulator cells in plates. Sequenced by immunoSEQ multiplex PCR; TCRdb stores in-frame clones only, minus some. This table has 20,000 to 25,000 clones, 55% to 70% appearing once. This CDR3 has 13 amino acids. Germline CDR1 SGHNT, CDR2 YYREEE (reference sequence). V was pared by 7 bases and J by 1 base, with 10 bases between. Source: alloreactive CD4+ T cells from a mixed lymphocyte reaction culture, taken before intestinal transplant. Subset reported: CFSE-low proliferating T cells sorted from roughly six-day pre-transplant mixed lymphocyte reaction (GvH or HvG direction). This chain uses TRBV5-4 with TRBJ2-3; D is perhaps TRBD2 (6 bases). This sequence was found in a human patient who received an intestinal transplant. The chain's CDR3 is CASRASGTDTQYF. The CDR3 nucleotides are TGTGCCAGCCGCGCTAGCGGCACAGATACGCAGTATTTT.